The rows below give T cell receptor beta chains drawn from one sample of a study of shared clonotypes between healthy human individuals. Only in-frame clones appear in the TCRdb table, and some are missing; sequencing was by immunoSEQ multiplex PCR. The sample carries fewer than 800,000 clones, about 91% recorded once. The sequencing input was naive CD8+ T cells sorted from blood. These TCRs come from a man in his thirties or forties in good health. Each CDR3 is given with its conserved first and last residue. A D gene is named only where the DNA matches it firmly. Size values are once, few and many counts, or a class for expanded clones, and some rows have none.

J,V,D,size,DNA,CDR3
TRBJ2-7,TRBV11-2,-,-,TGTGCCAGCAGCTTAGTCCCTGGTGGCACGAGGTACGAGCAGTACTTC,CASSLVPGGTRYEQYF
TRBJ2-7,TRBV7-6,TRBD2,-,TGTGCCAGCAGCCTCGGGACTAGCGGGTCCTACGAGCAGTACTTC,CASSLGTSGSYEQYF
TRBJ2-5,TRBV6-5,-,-,TGTGCCAGCAGTCCTAGGTGGGGTGAGACCCAGTACTTC,CASSPRWGETQYF
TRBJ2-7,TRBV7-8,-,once,TGTGCCAGCAGCTTAAGTCAGGGGACCTACGAGCAGTACTTC,CASSLSQGTYEQYF
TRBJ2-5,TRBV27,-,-,TGTGCCAGCAGTTTTGTAGGGGGACGTGAGACCCAGTACTTC,CASSFVGGRETQYF
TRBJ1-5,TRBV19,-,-,TGTGCCAGTAGTATAGGCCCGTCTAGCAATCAGCCCCAGCATTTT,CASSIGPSSNQPQHF
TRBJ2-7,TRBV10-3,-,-,TGTGCCATCAGTGTCGAGAGGGATTTCTACGAGCAGTACTTC,CAISVERDFYEQYF
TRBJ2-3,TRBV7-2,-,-,TGTGCCAGCAGCTTAGCCCTGTGGGGGGAAACAGATACGCAGTATTTT,CASSLALWGETDTQYF
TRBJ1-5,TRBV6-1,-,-,TGTGCCAGCAGTGAATTCGTGGCAGCTAGAAGCAATCAGCCCCAGCATTTT,CASSEFVAARSNQPQHF
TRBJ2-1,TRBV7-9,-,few,TGTGCCACCAACCCCCCTACTGGCCGGGACCCCCAGGGCAATGAGCAGTTCTTC,CATNPPTGRDPQGNEQFF
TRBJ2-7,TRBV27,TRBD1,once,TGTGCCAGCACATCCGGGACAGGGCCTTACGAGCAGTACTTC,CASTSGTGPYEQYF
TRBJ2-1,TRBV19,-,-,TGTGCCAGTAGTATTGTGGTGAACAATGAGCAGTTCTTC,CASSIVVNNEQFF
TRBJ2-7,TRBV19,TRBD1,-,TGTGCCAGTAGTGTTATGTTCAGGGGGTACGAGCAGTACTTC,CASSVMFRGYEQYF
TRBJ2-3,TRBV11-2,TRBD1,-,TGTGCCAGCAGCTTGGGCCGGACAGGGCGAAGCACAGATACGCAGTATTTT,CASSLGRTGRSTDTQYF
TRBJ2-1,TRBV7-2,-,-,TGTGCCAGCAGCGGTTCTACTGCGGGGAGGTTCTTCAATGAGCAGTTCTTC,CASSGSTAGRFFNEQFF
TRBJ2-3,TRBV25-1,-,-,TGTGCCAGCAGTGCCTGGGGTATCCTACGCACAGATACGCAGTATTTT,CASSAWGILRTDTQYF
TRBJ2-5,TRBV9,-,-,TGTGCCAGCAGCCCCCGGACAGCCCAAGAGACCCAGTACTTC,CASSPRTAQETQYF
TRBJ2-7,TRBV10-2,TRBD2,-,TGCGCCAGCGGGGGGGGCGGACTAGCGGGAGTCGAGCAGTACTTC,CASGGGGLAGVEQYF
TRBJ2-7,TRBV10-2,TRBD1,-,TGCGCCAGCAGGGGGACAGGGGGCTCCTACGAGCAGTACTTC,CASRGTGGSYEQYF
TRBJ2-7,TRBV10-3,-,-,TGTGCCATCAGTGAAGCGGCTCGCGAGCAGTACTTC,CAISEAAREQYF
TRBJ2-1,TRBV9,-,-,TGTGCCAGCAGCGTAGATGAGAATGGGCTCTACAATGAGCAGTTCTTC,CASSVDENGLYNEQFF
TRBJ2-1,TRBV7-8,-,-,TGTGCCAGCTGGCTTAGCGGAGAATACTACAATGAGCAGTTCTTC,CASWLSGEYYNEQFF
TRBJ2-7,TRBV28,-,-,TGTGCCAGCAGTTTCATAGGAATGAGCTACGAGCAGTACTTC,CASSFIGMSYEQYF
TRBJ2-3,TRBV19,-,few,TGTGCCAGTAGCACTATAATACCAGATACGCAGTATTTT,CASSTIIPDTQYF
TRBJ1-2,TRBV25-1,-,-,TGTGCCAGCAGTGAATATAAGGGAAGGAGTAACTATGGCTACACCTTC,CASSEYKGRSNYGYTF
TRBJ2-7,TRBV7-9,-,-,TGTGCCAGCAGCTTAGCCGGGGTCGAGCAGTACTTC,CASSLAGVEQYF
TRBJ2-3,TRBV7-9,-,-,TGTGCCAGCAGTCTAGGAACCTTAGCTAGCACAGATACGCAGTATTTT,CASSLGTLASTDTQYF
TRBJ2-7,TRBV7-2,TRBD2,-,TGTGCCAGCAGCCCCCGGGACTACTTCTCCTACGAGCAGTACTTC,CASSPRDYFSYEQYF
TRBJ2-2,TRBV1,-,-,-,CTSSQVGTSGSNSHPGSCFF
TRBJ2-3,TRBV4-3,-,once,TGCGCCAGCAGCCAAGATGTCAGACTCACAGATACGCAGTATTTT,CASSQDVRLTDTQYF
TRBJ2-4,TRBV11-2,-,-,TGTGCCAGCAGCTATAAGCCGGGAGACATTCAGTACTTC,CASSYKPGDIQYF
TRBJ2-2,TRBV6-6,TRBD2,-,TGTGCCAGCAGTGCGACTAGCGGGAGATACACCGGGGAGCTGTTTTTT,CASSATSGRYTGELFF
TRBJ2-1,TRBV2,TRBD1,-,TGTGCCAGCAGTGAAGGACAGGGGAGCTACAATGAGCAGTTCTTC,CASSEGQGSYNEQFF
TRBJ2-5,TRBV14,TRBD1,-,TGTGCCAGCAGCCAAGAACAGGGGGGCTTCGGGACCCAGTACTTC,CASSQEQGGFGTQYF
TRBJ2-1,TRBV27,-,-,TGTGCCAGCAGTGCCCGGGACTTATTCAATGAGCAGTTCTTC,CASSARDLFNEQFF
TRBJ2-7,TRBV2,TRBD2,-,TGTGCCAGCAGTGTCCATCGACTAGCGGACACCTACGAGCAGTACTTC,CASSVHRLADTYEQYF
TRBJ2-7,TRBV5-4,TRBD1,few,TGTGCCAGCAGCGGGGGACAGACCTACGAGCAGTACTTC,CASSGGQTYEQYF
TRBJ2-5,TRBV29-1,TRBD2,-,TGCAGCGTATTGAAGCGGGAGGGCCCGGAGACCCAGTACTTC,CSVLKREGPETQYF
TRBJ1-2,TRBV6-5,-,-,TGTGCCAGCAGTTACGCAGGGCCGATAGGCTATGGCTACACCTTC,CASSYAGPIGYGYTF
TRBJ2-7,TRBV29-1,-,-,TGCAGCGTTGAAACGGACCTCGAGCAGTACTTC,CSVETDLEQYF
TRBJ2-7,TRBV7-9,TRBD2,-,TGTGCCAGCAGTTCGAGTAGCGGGAGTGTATTTGGCTACGAGCAGTACTTC,CASSSSSGSVFGYEQYF
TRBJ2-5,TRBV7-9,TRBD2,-,TGTGCCAGCAGCATCGGACTAGCGGGAGGAGAGACCCAGTACTTC,CASSIGLAGGETQYF
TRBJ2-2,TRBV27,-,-,TGTGCCAGCAGCAACAGGGCCGGGGAGCTGTTTTTT,CASSNRAGELFF
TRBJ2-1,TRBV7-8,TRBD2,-,TGTGCCAGCAGCGAGGCCGGGACTAGCTATGAGCAGTTCTTC,CASSEAGTSYEQFF
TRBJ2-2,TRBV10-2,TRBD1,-,TGCGCCAGCAGTGAGCCACAGGGGGTCGCTCCTCCCGGGGAGCTGTTTTTT,CASSEPQGVAPPGELFF
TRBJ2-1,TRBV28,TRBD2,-,TGTGCCAGCAGTGCGGGGGGCCATTTTAGTAATGAGCAGTTCTTC,CASSAGGHFSNEQFF
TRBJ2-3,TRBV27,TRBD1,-,TGTGCCAGCAGTTTATTTGGACAGGCGTCGGATACGCAGTATTTT,CASSLFGQASDTQYF
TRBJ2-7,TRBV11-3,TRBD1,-,TGTGCCAGCAGCTCCAGACAGGGTTCCTACGAGCAGTACTTC,CASSSRQGSYEQYF
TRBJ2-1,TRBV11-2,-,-,TGTGCCAGCAGCTTAGTGATAACGCCAGCCTACAATGAGCAGTTCTTC,CASSLVITPAYNEQFF
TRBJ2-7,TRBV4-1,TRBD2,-,TGCGCCAGCAGCCAACGGCTAGCGGGTACCTACGAGCAGTACTTC,CASSQRLAGTYEQYF
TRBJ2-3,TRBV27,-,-,TGTGCCAGCAGCCTGATAAGGAGCAAAAGCACAGATACGCAGTATTTT,CASSLIRSKSTDTQYF
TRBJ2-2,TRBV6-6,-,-,TGTGCCAGCAGTTACTCGATGCCCTCGGCCCCGGGGTGGGCTGGTTTT,CASSYSMPSAPGWAGF
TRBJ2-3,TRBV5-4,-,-,TGTGCCAGCAGCCCTGGACTTGACACAGATACGCAGTATTTT,CASSPGLDTDTQYF
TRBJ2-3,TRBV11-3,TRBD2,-,TGTGCCAGCAGCTTATCCCCCCCGGGAGGCTCAGATACGCAGTATTTT,CASSLSPPGGSDTQYF
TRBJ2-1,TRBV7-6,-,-,TGTGCCAGCAGCGACCGGGACGTCTCCTACAATGAGCAGTTCTTC,CASSDRDVSYNEQFF